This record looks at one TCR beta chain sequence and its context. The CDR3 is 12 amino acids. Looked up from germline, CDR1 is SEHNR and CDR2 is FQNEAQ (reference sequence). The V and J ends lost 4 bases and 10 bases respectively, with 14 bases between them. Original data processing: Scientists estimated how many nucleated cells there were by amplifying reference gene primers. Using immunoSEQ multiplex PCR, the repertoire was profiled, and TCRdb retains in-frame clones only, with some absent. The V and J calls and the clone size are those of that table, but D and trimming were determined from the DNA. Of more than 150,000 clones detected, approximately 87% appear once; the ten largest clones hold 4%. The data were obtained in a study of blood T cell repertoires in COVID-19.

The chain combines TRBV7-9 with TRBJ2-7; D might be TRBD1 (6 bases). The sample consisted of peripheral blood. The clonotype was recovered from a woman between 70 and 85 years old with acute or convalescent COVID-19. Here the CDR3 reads CASSSRTERQYF. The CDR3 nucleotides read TGTGCCAGCAGCTCCCGGACAGAGAGACAGTACTTC. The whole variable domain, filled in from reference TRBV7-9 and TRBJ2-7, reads DTGVSQNPRHKITKRGQNVTFRCDPISEHNRLYWYRQTLGQGPEFLTYFQNEAQLEKSRLLSDRFSAERPKGSFSTLEIQRTEQGDSAMYLCASSSRTERQYFGPGTRLTVT.